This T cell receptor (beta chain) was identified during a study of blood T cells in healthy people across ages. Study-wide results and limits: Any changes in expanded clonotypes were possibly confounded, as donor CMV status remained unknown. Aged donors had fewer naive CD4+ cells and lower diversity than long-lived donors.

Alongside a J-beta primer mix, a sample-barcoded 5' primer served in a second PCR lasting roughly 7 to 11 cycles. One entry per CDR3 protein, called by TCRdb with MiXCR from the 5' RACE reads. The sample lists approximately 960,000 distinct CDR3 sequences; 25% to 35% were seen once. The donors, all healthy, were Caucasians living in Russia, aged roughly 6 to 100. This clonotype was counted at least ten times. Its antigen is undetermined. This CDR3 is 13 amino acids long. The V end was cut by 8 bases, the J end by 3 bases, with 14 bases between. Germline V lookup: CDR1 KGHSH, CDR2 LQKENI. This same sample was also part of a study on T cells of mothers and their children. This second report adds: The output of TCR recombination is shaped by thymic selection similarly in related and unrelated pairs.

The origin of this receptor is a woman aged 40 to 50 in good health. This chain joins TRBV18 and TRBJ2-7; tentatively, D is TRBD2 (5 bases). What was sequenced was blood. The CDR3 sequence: CASSPPGDYEQYF. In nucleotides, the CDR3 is TGTGCCAGCAGCCCCCCCGGGGACTACGAGCAGTACTTC.